A selection of T cell receptor beta chains follows, all from one sample in a study of CD8 T cells in ankylosing spondylitis. TCRdb re-analysed the 5' RACE reads in MiXCR, keeping a single row per CDR3 protein. The sample holds about 150,000 distinct CDR3 sequences, about a third seen once. Sequenced material: synovial fluid, either unsorted or a sorted T cell fraction (not recorded which). These receptors were obtained from a male donor with ankylosing spondylitis. Both conserved end residues are part of each CDR3. D genes are given only for firm matches. Clone size, where shown, is once, few, many, or a class for clones that have expanded.

j_call | v_call | clone_size | d_call | cdr3_nt | cdr3_aa
TRBJ2-3 | TRBV6-1 | many | TRBD2 | TGTGCCAGCAGTCCCGGGACTAGCGGGGGGCGGGGAGATACGCAGTATTTT | CASSPGTSGGRGDTQYF
TRBJ1-4 | TRBV5-1 | many | . | TGCGCCAGCAGCTTGGGCGGGGGCGATGGTGAAAAACTGTTTTTT | CASSLGGGDGEKLFF
TRBJ2-1 | TRBV20-1 | . | . | TGCAGTGCTCCCCGGGGGGCAGAATACAATGAGCAGTTCTTC | CSAPRGAEYNEQFF
TRBJ2-3 | TRBV11-2 | . | . | TGTGCCAGCAGCTTTAGGGAAGGGACCTGGGCGCAGTATTTT | CASSFREGTWAQYF
TRBJ1-5 | TRBV28 | . | TRBD1 | TGTGCCAGCAGTTTATTGGACAGGGAAGGTCAGCCCCAGCATTTT | CASSLLDREGQPQHF
TRBJ2-3 | TRBV6-1 | . | TRBD2 | TGTGCCAGCAGCCCGCCCGTCGGACTAGCGGGGGCCAACACAGATACGCAGTATTTT | CASSPPVGLAGANTDTQYF
TRBJ2-5 | TRBV10-1 | . | TRBD2 | TGCGCCAGTTGGGGGGGTTTCAGTGAGTACTTC | CASWGGFSEYF
TRBJ1-4 | TRBV5-1 | . | TRBD1 | TGCGCCAGCAGCTTCGCAGGGGGTCGAGAAAAACTGTTTTTT | CASSFAGGREKLFF
TRBJ2-1 | TRBV12-3/TRBV12-4 | few | . | TGTGCCAGCAGTTGGGTCTCCCCTAACAATGAGCAGTTCTTC | CASSWVSPNNEQFF
TRBJ2-5 | TRBV5-1 | few | . | TGCGCCAGCAGCTCGGGACGGTCCACCCAAGAGACCCAGTACTTC | CASSSGRSTQETQYF
TRBJ1-6 | TRBV7-8 | . | . | TGTGCCAGCAGCCCTTATCGGGTTAACTTAGGGTCAGGTTCACCCCTCCACTTT | CASSPYRVNLGSGSPLHF
TRBJ2-5 | TRBV5-1 | few | . | TGCGCCAGCAGCGGTCTAGAACAAGAGACCCAGTACTTC | CASSGLEQETQYF
TRBJ2-3 | TRBV11-3 | . | TRBD2 | TGTGCCAGCAGCTCGCTAGCGGGGAGGAGCACAGATACGCAGTATTTT | CASSSLAGRSTDTQYF
TRBJ2-7 | TRBV5-5 | few | . | TGTGCCAGCAGCTCTGGGCCGATAAGGGCGGACGAGCAGTACTTC | CASSSGPIRADEQYF
TRBJ2-5 | TRBV27 | . | . | TGTGCCAGCAGTTTAAGGGCTTTGGGGACCGGGGAACAAGAGACCCAGTACTTC | CASSLRALGTGEQETQYF
TRBJ2-7 | TRBV3-1 | few | . | TGTGCCAGCAGCCAAGGGATGGGTAGCAGCGCCGAGCAGTACTTC | CASSQGMGSSAEQYF
TRBJ1-6 | TRBV2 | many | . | TGTGCCAGCAGTGGGCTTAATTCACCCCTCCACTTT | CASSGLNSPLHF
TRBJ2-1 | TRBV4-3 | few | TRBD2 | TGCGCCAGCAGCCGAACGGGACTAGCGGGAGAAGAGCAGTTCTTC | CASSRTGLAGEEQFF
TRBJ2-3 | TRBV20-1 | . | TRBD2 | TGCAGTGTTCTAGGTGGGGCTAGCGGGACAGATACGCAGTATTTT | CSVLGGASGTDTQYF
TRBJ2-7 | TRBV12-3/TRBV12-4 | . | . | TGTGCCAGCAGGTCACCCTACGAGCAGTACTTC | CASRSPYEQYF
TRBJ2-1 | TRBV29-1 | . | . | TGCAGCGTAGCCCCGGGAAGCTCCTACAATGAGCAGTTCTTC | CSVAPGSSYNEQFF
TRBJ1-1 | TRBV19 | . | . | TGTGCCAGTAGTATATCAGGTTACACTGAAGCTTTCTTT | CASSISGYTEAFF
TRBJ2-7 | TRBV29-1 | . | . | TGCAGCGTTGAAGCTAGCTACGAGCAGTACTTC | CSVEASYEQYF
TRBJ1-4 | TRBV7-9 | few | . | TGTGCCAGCAGCCGGAAAGTTGCAACTAATGAAAAACTGTTTTTT | CASSRKVATNEKLFF
TRBJ2-1 | TRBV19 | . | . | TGTGCCAGTAGCAGACAGGGGAGGGACAATGAGCAGTTCTTC | CASSRQGRDNEQFF
TRBJ2-3 | TRBV28 | few | TRBD1 | TGTGCCAGCACCATACCCGGACAGGGCCGCACAGATACGCAGTATTTT | CASTIPGQGRTDTQYF
TRBJ1-1 | TRBV10-3 | . | TRBD1 | TGTGCCATCACCCCGACAGGGGCTGACACTGAAGCTTTCTTT | CAITPTGADTEAFF
TRBJ2-2 | TRBV4-2 | . | . | TGTGCCAGCAGCCAAGATACAGAAAGCACCGGGGAGCTGTTTTTT | CASSQDTESTGELFF
TRBJ2-1 | TRBV27 | . | TRBD2 | TGTGCCAGCAGTCATGCGGGAGGCGTCAATGAGCAGTTCTTC | CASSHAGGVNEQFF
TRBJ2-7 | TRBV20-1 | few | TRBD2 | TGCAGTGCTAGACCCGGCCTAGCGGGCCCCTACGAGCAGTACTTC | CSARPGLAGPYEQYF
TRBJ2-3 | TRBV12-3/TRBV12-4 | once | TRBD2 | TGTGCCAGCAGTCGGGACTACAACACAGATACGCAGTATTTT | CASSRDYNTDTQYF
TRBJ2-3 | TRBV5-1 | once | . | TGCGCCAGCAGCTCCCGGGTAGCGGCATCCACAGATACGCAGTATTTT | CASSSRVAASTDTQYF
TRBJ2-7 | TRBV12-3/TRBV12-4 | few | . | TGTGCCAGCAGTTTCCGGCCGGATAGCTCCTACGAGCAGTACTTC | CASSFRPDSSYEQYF
TRBJ1-6 | TRBV7-2 | few | TRBD1 | TGTGCCAGCAGCTTAGAGGGACAGGGAGGGTCACCCCTCCACTTT | CASSLEGQGGSPLHF
TRBJ2-3 | TRBV7-2 | many | . | TGTGCCAGCAGCTTATCAATCAGGGCAGGGCGCACAGATACGCAGTATTTT | CASSLSIRAGRTDTQYF
TRBJ1-1 | TRBV6-1 | . | TRBD1 | TGTGCCAGCAGCCCGGGACAGCGGATGAACACTGAAGCTTTCTTT | CASSPGQRMNTEAFF
TRBJ2-3 | TRBV7-9 | few | TRBD2 | TGTGCCAGCAGCTCCGGGACTACGGGAACAGATACGCAGTATTTT | CASSSGTTGTDTQYF
TRBJ2-3 | TRBV20-1 | few | TRBD1 | TGCAGTGCTAAGGGTCCGGGACAGGGGTTAGATACGCAGTATTTT | CSAKGPGQGLDTQYF
TRBJ2-3 | TRBV7-3 | . | TRBD2 | TGTGCCAGCAGCTTAAGACCTAGCGGGATCGGTAATACGCAGTATTTT | CASSLRPSGIGNTQYF
TRBJ2-3 | TRBV7-2 | few | TRBD2 | TGTGCCAGCAGCCAAAACACCGCGGGGGTGGGCACAGATACGCAGTATTTT | CASSQNTAGVGTDTQYF
TRBJ2-1 | TRBV11-2 | . | TRBD2 | TGTGCCAGCAGCTCCCCTAGCGGTAACAATGAGCAGTTCTTC | CASSSPSGNNEQFF
TRBJ1-2 | TRBV10-2 | . | TRBD1 | TGCGCCAGCAGACCAGGGGGCAAAAACTATGGCTACACCTTC | CASRPGGKNYGYTF
TRBJ2-2 | TRBV6-1 | few | . | TGTGCCAGCATTCCCGCCGGGCGGGAACACACCGGGGAGCTGTTTTTT | CASIPAGREHTGELFF
TRBJ2-7 | TRBV7-7 | few | . | TGTGCTAGCAGCTTTTGGGGGAGCTCCTACGAGCAGTACTTC | CASSFWGSSYEQYF
TRBJ1-5 | TRBV5-1 | . | TRBD1 | TGCGCCAGCAGCCAATTCTCCGGGACAGGGTACCAGCCCCAGCATTTT | CASSQFSGTGYQPQHF